The 5 T cell receptor beta chains below were found in one sample sequenced in a study of human T cells and chemical hapten exposure. Time point: patch test 1, 2 weeks after DPC sensitization. Specified treatment: therapeutic diphenylcyclopropenone sensitization with weekly scalp DPC. TCRdb processed the RACE reads anew with MiXCR; each CDR3 protein has one entry. Of about 71,000 distinct CDR3 sequences in the sample, 9.8% were seen once. The material was whole blood, obtained in connection with sensitization to the hapten diphenylcyclopropenone (DPC). These receptors all come from a woman aged 40 to 50 with alopecia areata. Some clones in this sample may be carry-over from other donors' samples.

This clonotype was counted many times. The chain recombines TRBV27 with TRBJ2-3, with D tentatively TRBD1 (5 bases). There are 14 residues in the CDR3. V was pared by 7 bases and J by 4 bases, with 15 bases between. In germline, CDR1 is MNHEY, CDR2 SMNVEV (reference sequence). The CDR3 nucleotides are TGTGCCAGCACTTTCGCAGGGAAGGCAGATACGCAGTATTTT. Amino acid sequence: CASTFAGKADTQYF.

At least ten counts were recorded for this clonotype. The chain has TRBV6-6 and TRBJ1-1; 7 bases are a match to TRBD1. In germline, CDR1 is MNHNY, CDR2 SVGAGI (reference sequence). The CDR3 runs to 12 residues. Trimming removed 6 bases from V and 11 bases from J; junction bases left unmatched: 9. This CDR3 reads CASSYTGAGAFF. As DNA, the CDR3 is TGTGCCAGCAGCTATACAGGGGCTGGGGCTTTCTTT.

The CDR3 region is CASSAQQGNEKLFF. In nucleotides, the CDR3 is TGTGCCAGCAGCGCCCAACAGGGTAATGAAAAACTGTTTTTT. The chain recombines TRBV9 with TRBJ1-4, with a tentative D call TRBD1 (6 bases). The ends were cut back, 3 bases at V and 4 bases at J, with 10 bases in the middle. The CDR3 consists of 14 residues. CDR1 and CDR2 (germline): SGDLS, YYNGEE.

A remark on this clonotype: This may come from a read error, since a much larger clone is one base off. The chain recombines TRBV5-1 with TRBJ2-3; D remains ambiguous. The CDR3 is made up of 12 amino acids. Germline-derived CDR1 and CDR2 are SGHRS and YFSETQ. V was trimmed by 1 base and J by 5 bases, leaving 5 bases between them. The CDR3 sequence: CASSLSLDTQYF. Here the CDR3 DNA reads TGCGCCAGCAGCTTGTCCTTAGATACGCAGTATTTT.

This clonotype was seen repeatedly, ten times or more. This sequence joins TRBV7-9 and TRBJ1-1; unclear D gene. This CDR3 has 15 residues. Trimming stripped 1 base from V and 4 bases from J, with 13 bases between. The V gene's germline CDR1 is SEHNR and CDR2 FQNEAQ (reference sequence). The DNA for the CDR3 is TGTGCCAGCAGCTTAGATAGGACCGGGAGCACTGAAGCTTTCTTT. It codes for CASSLDRTGSTEAFF.